Listed here is a single T cell receptor (beta chain). The antigen is undetermined. TCRdb processed the 5' RACE reads again and assigns one entry to each CDR3 protein, with no DNA. Its table records roughly 450,000 distinct CDR3 sequences. This entry is derived from a study of T cells expressing NK-cell markers. Regarding the study as a whole: The same clonotypes also predominated in the CD3+CD56-NKG2C+ fraction of four donors. The contribution of dominant NKG2C+ clonotypes to CD8+ T cells in six or seven donors was 1.0-7.0%.

CDR1 and CDR2 (germline): LGHDT, YNNKEL (reference sequence). The CDR3 totals 15 residues. This chain links TRBV3-1 with TRBJ1-5; TCRdb calls TRBD1, which cannot be checked without DNA. This clonotype was obtained from a woman aged 50 to 65 in good health. The source material was blood T cells: a sorted CD56 or NKG2C T cell subset, CD4+ or CD8+ T cells, or bulk PBMC T cells (not recorded which). The chain's CDR3 is CASSQAGTGNQPQHF. Drawing the rest from reference TRBV3-1 and TRBJ1-5, the complete variable domain is DTAVSQTPKYLVTQMGNDKSIKCEQNLGHDTMYWYKQDSKKFLKIMFSYNNKELIINETVPNRFSPKSPDKAHLNLHINSLELGDSAVYFCASSQAGTGNQPQHFGDGTRLSIL.